Below are 11 T cell receptor beta chains sequenced from a single sample in a study of blood T cell repertoires in COVID-19. Measured with immunoSEQ multiplex PCR; TCRdb has only the in-frame clones, and not every one. The data show about 57,000 clones, roughly 86% seen once. Sequencing used peripheral blood. The receptors were sampled from a woman at least 80 years old with acute or convalescent COVID-19.

This chain links TRBV27 with TRBJ2-3; 10 nucleotides agree with TRBD2. V dropped 4 bases and J dropped 6; count of bases not matched to a gene: 10. CDR1 and CDR2 from the germline V gene are MNHEY and SMNVEV (reference sequence). The CDR3 runs 16 residues. This CDR3 is CASSSLPPGLADTQYF. The CDR3, as DNA: TGTGCCAGCAGTTCCCTCCCGCCGGGACTAGCGGATACGCAGTATTTT.

In this sample, this clone turned up a few times. The V gene is TRBV5-6, the J gene TRBJ1-1; 8 bases match TRBD1. Germline V CDR1 and CDR2: SGHDT, YYEEEE. J was trimmed by 3 bases and V by 4 bases; bases with no gene match: 14. The CDR3 extends over 17 amino acids. The CDR3 nucleotides are TGTGCCAGCAGCAAGCGGACAGGGTCCAATTGGGACACTGAAGCTTTCTTT. Residues: CASSKRTGSNWDTEAFF.

The CDR3 loop reads CASSPGTSSLGSTEAFF. The CDR3 nucleotides read TGTGCCAGCAGCCCCGGGACATCGTCTCTGGGGTCCACTGAAGCTTTCTTT. The genes are TRBV5-4 and TRBJ1-1; TRBD1 might be the D (6 bases). V lost 4 bases, J lost 4 bases, and 23 bases lay in between. The CDR3 is made up of 17 amino acids. CDR1 SGHNT and CDR2 YYREEE come from the germline V gene (reference sequence).

V gene TRBV19 combines with J gene TRBJ2-2; D possibly corresponds to TRBD2 (6 bases). V was cut by 7 bases and J by 0 bases, with 15 bases left in between. Germline values: CDR1 LNHDA, CDR2 SQIVND (reference sequence). The CDR3 is 16 residues long. Here the CDR3 reads CASKRSSGPNTGELFF. The CDR3, as DNA: TGTGCCAGTAAGCGGTCGAGCGGGCCGAACACCGGGGAGCTGTTTTTT.

J is TRBJ2-1 and V is TRBV24-1, with a possible D match to TRBD1 (6 bases). Between the trimmed V and J ends, which lost 6 bases and 3 bases, there was a span of 8 bases. CDR1 and CDR2 from the germline V gene are KGHDR and SFDVKD. The CDR3 extends over 13 amino acids. The CDR3: CATSTGIYNEQFF. The CDR3 DNA follows: TGTGCCACCAGTACAGGGATCTACAATGAGCAGTTCTTC.

The chain is built from TRBV2 and TRBJ2-1, with 8 bases identical to TRBD1. With 6 bases clipped from V and 1 base from J, the junction kept 2 bases outside the gene matches. This CDR3 is 14 amino acids long. Per germline, CDR1 SNHLY and CDR2 FYNNEI. CDR3 region: CASRDRVSYNEQFF. CDR3 sequence (DNA): TGTGCCAGCAGGGACAGGGTGTCCTACAATGAGCAGTTCTTC.

The J gene is TRBJ2-1, the V gene TRBV24-1, with 8 bases lining up with TRBD2. Germline V gives CDR1 KGHDR, CDR2 SFDVKD. V lost 0 bases and J lost 3; bases outside the gene matches: 9. The CDR3 extends over 18 amino acids. The CDR3 is CATSDLSGAGGNYNEQFF. In DNA form, the CDR3 reads TGTGCCACCAGTGATTTGAGTGGGGCGGGGGGCAACTACAATGAGCAGTTCTTC.

The V call is TRBV12-3 or TRBV12-4, the J call TRBJ2-5; tentative D call: TRBD2 (6 bases). V gave up 2 bases and J gave up 4 bases, with 8 bases separating them. The CDR3 loop spans 13 amino acids. This CDR3 reads CASSLSGVETQYF. The CDR3 region has the DNA TGTGCCAGCAGTTTATCGGGGGTAGAGACCCAGTACTTC.

The V and J genes are TRBV11-2 and TRBJ2-1; D is perhaps TRBD2 (5 bases). Germline values: CDR1 SGHAT, CDR2 FQNNGV. The CDR3 totals 17 residues. Trimming cost V 4 bases and J 5 bases, with 21 bases left between them. The CDR3 here is CASSSLFGLALNNEQFF. In DNA, the CDR3 is TGTGCCAGCAGCTCTTTGTTCGGACTCGCACTAAACAATGAGCAGTTCTTC.

The V call is TRBV28, the J call TRBJ1-5; 10 nucleotides line up with TRBD1. The CDR3 loop spans 16 amino acids. V shed 4 bases and J 0 bases; nucleotides not matched to a gene: 3. The V gene's germline CDR1 is MDHEN and CDR2 SYDVKM. CDR3 sequence reads: CASSWGQGYSNQPQHF. DNA for the CDR3: TGTGCCAGCAGTTGGGGACAGGGGTATAGCAATCAGCCCCAGCATTTT.

V and J are TRBV5-8 and TRBJ1-5; a possible D gene is TRBD1 (6 bases). Germline V CDR1 and CDR2: SGHTS, YDEGEE. This CDR3 has 15 residues. V shed 4 bases and J shed 0 bases, with 11 bases lying between them. In nucleotides, the CDR3 is TGTGCCAGCAGCCAGACAGGATATAGCAATCAGCCCCAGCATTTT. Translating it yields CASSQTGYSNQPQHF.